The 29 T cell receptor beta chains reported below all come from one sample, sequenced in a study of PD-1 blockade in mismatch repair-deficient tumors (TCRdb year 2017). Libraries were built with the immunoSEQ multiplex PCR assay. Sourced from immuneACCESS, this table was stored by TCRdb with only in-frame sequences that have V and J called. A share of the clones is absent; for the studies checked, an unresolved V gene accounts for under half, and the remainder has no known explanation. This sample lists 40,000 to 65,000 clones; over 70% were detected once. The ten largest clones take up more than 8% of the sample. Material: peripheral blood, obtained roughly 21 weeks after starting pembrolizumab. These receptors all come from an adult with mismatch repair-deficient cancer.

The rearrangement uses TRBV7-9 and TRBJ2-7, with TRBD2 identical over 8 bases. The CDR3 length is 15 residues. CDR1 and CDR2 (germline): SEHNR, FQNEAQ (reference sequence). Trimming cost V 4 bases and J 7 bases; bases outside gene matches: 12. The CDR3 DNA is TGTGCCAGCAGCTGGGTGGGGAGCGGGAGTGTTGAGCAGTACTTC. Residues: CASSWVGSGSVEQYF.

This chain joins TRBV7-9 and TRBJ1-1; no definite D call. The V end was cut by 3 bases, the J end by 3 bases, with 8 bases between. The CDR3 has 13 residues. CDR1 and CDR2 (germline): SEHNR, FQNEAQ (reference sequence). The CDR3 DNA reads TGTGCCAGCAGCTTGCAACGAGACACTGAAGCTTTCTTT. Protein sequence: CASSLQRDTEAFF.

This clone was recorded once. A junction boundary mismatches the germline segment, possibly from a read error. J is TRBJ1-4 and V is TRBV4-3; D is uncertain. This CDR3 has 13 amino acids. In germline, CDR1 is LGHNA, CDR2 YSLEER. The CDR3 loop reads CASSQELETQIIF. For the CDR3, the DNA is TGCGCCAGCAGCCAAGAGTTAGAGACACAAATTATCTTT.

This chain joins TRBV28 and TRBJ1-2; D gene unclear. CDR1 is MDHEN and CDR2 is SYDVKM in the germline V gene. This CDR3 spans 15 amino acids. V was cut by 2 bases and J by 2 bases, with 12 bases left in between. The CDR3 sequence is CASSLVSILNYGYTF. In nucleotides, the CDR3 is TGTGCCAGCAGTTTAGTGTCGATTCTAAACTATGGCTACACCTTC.

The V gene is TRBV5-4, the J gene TRBJ1-1, with TRBD1 matching 8 bases. The CDR3 totals 12 residues. The V and J ends lost 5 bases and 5 bases, in that order; junction bases with no gene match: 2. Per the germline V gene, CDR1 is SGHNT and CDR2 is YYREEE (reference sequence). For the CDR3, the DNA is TGTGCCAGCAGTGGACAGGGAACTGAAGCTTTCTTT. Translating gives CASSGQGTEAFF.

The chain joins TRBV30 to TRBJ2-7, with D possibly matching TRBD2 (5 bases). Germline V gives CDR1 GTSNPN, CDR2 SVGIG (reference sequence). This CDR3 is 13 amino acids long. V was pared by 2 bases and J by 3 bases, with 11 bases between. The CDR3 coding sequence is TGTGCCTGGAGTTCGGACGGGGACTACGAGCAGTACTTC. It specifies CAWSSDGDYEQYF.

This sequence joins TRBV25-1 and TRBJ2-7, with 7 bases matching TRBD1. V gave up 6 bases and J gave up 5 bases; unmatched junction bases: 4. The germline V gene has CDR1 MGHDK and CDR2 SYGVNS. The CDR3 spans 12 residues. CDR3 sequence reads: CASSRQGNEQYF. In DNA, the CDR3 is TGTGCCAGCAGCCGACAGGGAAACGAGCAGTACTTC.

This chain links TRBV7-3 with TRBJ2-1; D might be TRBD2 (5 bases). The length of the CDR3 is 13 residues. V lost 1 base to trimming and J lost 8 bases, with 9 bases between them. Germline CDR1 and CDR2: SGHTA and FQGTGA. CDR3 in DNA: TGTGCCAGCAGCTTAAGCGGAGGCTATGAGCAGTTCTTC. Translation: CASSLSGGYEQFF.

The J gene is TRBJ1-2, the V gene TRBV30; tentatively, D is TRBD1 (6 bases). CDR3 size: 12 residues. Germline-derived CDR1 and CDR2 are GTSNPN and SVGIG (reference sequence). Trimming took 2 bases from V and 10 from J, leaving 14 bases between them. CDR3 DNA: TGTGCCTGGAGTAGGTGGGGGCGCGACTACACCTTC. As protein: CAWSRWGRDYTF.

This clone has just a few counts. This chain uses TRBV11-2 with TRBJ2-1; a weak D match, TRBD2 (6 bases). The V end was cut by 2 bases, the J end by 7 bases, with 9 bases between. The CDR3 runs 13 residues. Germline CDR1 SGHAT, CDR2 FQNNGV. CDR3 DNA sequence: TGTGCCAGCAGCTTATTCGGGAGAAATGAGCAGTTCTTC. It yields the protein CASSLFGRNEQFF. The full variable domain, with the rest looked up from reference TRBV11-2 and TRBJ2-1, is EAGVAQSPRYKIIEKRQSVAFWCNPISGHATLYWYQQILGQGPKLLIQFQNNGVVDDSQLPKDRFSAERLKGVDSTLKIQPAKLEDSAVYLCASSLFGRNEQFFGPGTRLTVL.

The rearrangement links TRBV6-5 to TRBJ2-7, with TRBD1 matching over 10 bases. CDR3 size: 15 residues. The germline CDR1 and CDR2 sequences are MNHEY and SVGAGI. J gave up 2 bases and V 2 bases, and 3 bases lay outside the gene matches. The CDR3 sequence is CASSYGTGVTYEQYF. The CDR3 DNA reads as TGTGCCAGCAGTTACGGGACAGGGGTGACCTACGAGCAGTACTTC.

Here the CDR3 reads CAWSTGTGGFLGDTQYF. The CDR3 nucleotides read TGTGCCTGGAGTACCGGGACAGGGGGCTTTCTTGGGGATACGCAGTATTTT. The V call is TRBV30, the J call TRBJ2-3; 12 bases line up with TRBD1. The CDR3 is 17 amino acids. From germline, CDR1 is GTSNPN and CDR2 SVGIG (reference sequence). V dropped 2 bases and J dropped 6; count of bases not matched to a gene: 12.

This chain connects TRBV5-4 to TRBJ1-4; D gene unclear. Trimming removed 1 base at V and 0 bases at J, with 13 bases between. Germline-derived CDR1 and CDR2 are SGHNT and YYREEE (reference sequence). The CDR3 is made up of 17 amino acids. The chain's CDR3 is CASSLSAPGSTNEKLFF. In nucleotides, the CDR3 is TGTGCCAGCAGCTTGTCGGCGCCGGGCTCAACTAATGAAAAACTGTTTTTT.

This rearrangement joins TRBV27 to TRBJ1-1; possibly TRBD1 for D (6 bases). CDR3 length equals 18 residues. The germline V gene has CDR1 MNHEY and CDR2 SMNVEV (reference sequence). V gave up 4 bases and J gave up 0 bases, with 21 bases separating them. As DNA, the CDR3 is TGTGCCAGCAGTTCGCCAACAGGGAAAGCCGAGTTGAACACTGAAGCTTTCTTT. As protein: CASSSPTGKAELNTEAFF.

The chain carries TRBV27 and TRBJ2-7; 9 bases align to TRBD1. This CDR3 is 15 amino acids long. Looked up from germline, CDR1 is MNHEY and CDR2 is SMNVEV (reference sequence). V shed 5 bases, J shed 2 bases, and the junction held 7 bases outside the gene matches. CDR3 bases: TGTGCCAGCAGTCTAAGACAGGGGGATACCTACGAGCAGTACTTC. It specifies CASSLRQGDTYEQYF.

J is TRBJ2-7 and V is TRBV25-1, with 9 nucleotides matching TRBD2. The germline V gene encodes CDR1 MGHDK and CDR2 SYGVNS. The CDR3 totals 15 residues. The V gene end was trimmed by 5 bases and the J gene end by 0 bases; junction bases not matched to a gene: 5. The CDR3 sequence: CASSRRREGSYEQYF. The CDR3, as DNA: TGTGCCAGCAGTAGACGGCGGGAGGGCTCCTACGAGCAGTACTTC.

V and J are TRBV19 and TRBJ2-7; TRBD2 matches 9 bases. Per the germline V gene, CDR1 is LNHDA and CDR2 is SQIVND (reference sequence). After removal of 2 bases from V and 5 bases from J, the junction contained 7 bases not matched to a gene. The CDR3 is 15 amino acids. The CDR3 region is CASSIIAGARHEQYF. CDR3 bases: TGTGCCAGTAGTATAATAGCGGGAGCGCGACACGAGCAGTACTTC. Looking up the rest from reference TRBV19 and TRBJ2-7 gives the full variable domain: DGGITQSPKYLFRKEGQNVTLSCEQNLNHDAMYWYRQDPGQGLRLIYYSQIVNDFQKGDIAEGYSVSREKKESFPLTVTSAQKNPTAFYLCASSIIAGARHEQYFGPGTRLTVT.

The chain couples TRBV7-6 to TRBJ2-1; 10 nucleotides line up with TRBD2. The V gene's germline CDR1 is SGHVS and CDR2 FNYEAQ. V gave up 1 base and J gave up 9 bases; unmatched junction bases: 9. The CDR3 has 16 residues. CDR3: CASSLETSGIVGEQFF. DNA of the CDR3: TGTGCCAGCAGCTTAGAAACTAGCGGGATCGTTGGTGAGCAGTTCTTC.

The chain couples TRBV7-3 to TRBJ2-2, with D hard to call. This CDR3 contains 14 residues. The ends were cut back, 5 bases at V and 3 bases at J, with 10 bases in the middle. Germline V lookup: CDR1 SGHTA, CDR2 FQGTGA. This chain's CDR3 is CASSKLADTGELFF. Here the CDR3 DNA reads TGTGCCAGCAGCAAGTTGGCGGACACCGGGGAGCTGTTTTTT.

V usage is TRBV6-5 and J usage is TRBJ2-7, with D possibly being TRBD2 (5 bases). V was shortened by 5 bases and J by 3 bases, with 8 bases between the two germline ends. Per germline, CDR1 MNHEY and CDR2 SVGAGI. The CDR3 runs 12 residues. For the CDR3, the DNA is TGTGCCAGCAGTGTCCGGGGCTACGAGCAGTACTTC. Translation: CASSVRGYEQYF.

This rearrangement joins TRBV5-4 to TRBJ2-5; D is uncertain. CDR3 length: 15 residues. Germline V gene data show CDR1 as SGHNT and CDR2 as YYREEE (reference sequence). V was pared by 4 bases and J by 3 bases, with 16 bases between. CDR3 in DNA: TGTGCCAGCAGCCAACCTAGTAGCAGAAAAGAGACCCAGTACTTC. Translation gives CASSQPSSRKETQYF.

This chain links TRBV7-9 with TRBJ2-7, with 11 positions matching TRBD2. J was trimmed by 3 bases and V by 4 bases; bases with no gene match: 2. The germline CDR1 and CDR2 sequences are SEHNR and FQNEAQ (reference sequence). This CDR3 has 14 amino acids. CDR3 sequence: CASSYGTSGYEQYF. The CDR3, as DNA: TGTGCCAGCAGCTACGGGACTAGCGGCTACGAGCAGTACTTC.

CDR3 in DNA: TGTGCCAGCAGTGGGGGACAGCGGGGGACGGGGGAGCAGTACTTC. Its protein is CASSGGQRGTGEQYF. The chain carries TRBV27 and TRBJ2-7, with D maybe TRBD2 (8 bases). Germline V gene sequence: CDR1 MNHEY, CDR2 SMNVEV (reference sequence). This CDR3 has 15 residues. Trimming removed 5 bases from V and 7 bases from J, with 21 bases in between.

The chain employs TRBV5-1 and TRBJ1-1, with TRBD1 identical over 7 bases. With 4 bases clipped from V and 1 base from J, the junction kept 4 bases outside the gene matches. Germline V lookup: CDR1 SGHRS, CDR2 YFSETQ. The CDR3 length is 14 residues. CDR3 sequence (DNA): TGCGCCAGCAGCCCGGGACAGCAGAACACTGAAGCTTTCTTT. Encoded protein: CASSPGQQNTEAFF.

The V call is TRBV7-9, the J call TRBJ2-7, with D possibly TRBD1 on 6 matching bases. Trimming stripped 1 base from V and 6 bases from J, with 10 bases between. The CDR3 consists of 13 residues. Germline V lookup: CDR1 SEHNR, CDR2 FQNEAQ (reference sequence). CDR3 protein: CASSLGQVREQYF. As DNA, the CDR3 is TGTGCCAGCAGCTTAGGACAGGTCCGCGAGCAGTACTTC. Together with reference TRBV7-9 and TRBJ2-7, the CDR3 gives the full variable domain: DTGVSQNPRHKITKRGQNVTFRCDPISEHNRLYWYRQTLGQGPEFLTYFQNEAQLEKSRLLSDRFSAERPKGSFSTLEIQRTEQGDSAMYLCASSLGQVREQYFGPGTRLTVT.

The chain links TRBV29-1 to TRBJ1-1; D is unresolved. The CDR3 runs to 11 residues. V dropped 7 bases and J dropped 5 bases, with 11 bases sitting between them. Per germline, CDR1 SQVTM and CDR2 ANQGSEA. The DNA of the CDR3 is TGCAGCGCGATCTTGTGGACTGAAGCTTTCTTT. This encodes CSAILWTEAFF.

A few counts support this clone. The rearrangement joins TRBV6-5 to TRBJ1-4; 8 positions match TRBD1. Trimming cost V 4 bases and J 0 bases; bases outside gene matches: 4. The CDR3 consists of 16 residues. Germline CDR1 reads MNHEY; CDR2 reads SVGAGI. CDR3 in amino acids: CASSSPGQATNEKLFF. In DNA form, the CDR3 reads TGTGCCAGCAGTTCCCCGGGACAGGCAACTAATGAAAAACTGTTTTTT.

This chain joins TRBV7-2 and TRBJ1-1; no reliable D call. The CDR3 extends over 13 amino acids. Trimming left V 2 bases short and J 2 bases short, with 6 bases between. Germline assignment: CDR1 SGHTA and CDR2 FQGNSA. DNA for the CDR3: TGTGCCAGCAGCTTAAGGGCCAACACTGAAGCTTTCTTT. Translated: CASSLRANTEAFF.

The rearrangement joins TRBV4-1 to TRBJ2-7; either TRBD1 or TRBD2 may fit D (7 bases each). Germline loops: CDR1 MGHRA, CDR2 YSYEKL. V lost 6 bases to trimming and J lost 4 bases, with 10 bases between them. This CDR3 contains 12 residues. The CDR3 sequence: CASSQGGYEQYF. CDR3 sequence (DNA): TGCGCCAGCAGTCAGGGGGGGTACGAGCAGTACTTC.